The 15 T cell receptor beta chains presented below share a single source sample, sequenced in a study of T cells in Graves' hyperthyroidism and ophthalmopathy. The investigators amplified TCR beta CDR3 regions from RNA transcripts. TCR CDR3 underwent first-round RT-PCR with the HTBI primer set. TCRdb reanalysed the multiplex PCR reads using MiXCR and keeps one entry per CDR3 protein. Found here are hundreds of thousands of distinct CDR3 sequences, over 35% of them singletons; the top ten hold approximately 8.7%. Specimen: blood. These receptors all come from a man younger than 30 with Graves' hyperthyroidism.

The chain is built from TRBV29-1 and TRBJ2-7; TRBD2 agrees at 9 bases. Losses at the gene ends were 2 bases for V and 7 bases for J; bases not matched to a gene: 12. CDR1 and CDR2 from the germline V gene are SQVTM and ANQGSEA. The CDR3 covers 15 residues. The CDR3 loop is CSVELAGARTGEQYF. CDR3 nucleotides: TGCAGCGTTGAATTAGCGGGAGCGCGTACCGGGGAGCAGTACTTC.

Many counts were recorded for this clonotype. This CDR3 reads CSAPRGSQETQYF. The CDR3 DNA reads as TGCAGTGCACCGCGGGGGAGTCAAGAGACCCAGTACTTC. J is TRBJ2-5 and V is TRBV20-1, with 7 bases that match TRBD2. This CDR3 has 13 residues. Trimming at V came to 6 bases and at J to 2 bases, leaving 6 bases not matched to a gene. The germline V gene encodes CDR1 DFQATT and CDR2 SNEGSKA (reference sequence).

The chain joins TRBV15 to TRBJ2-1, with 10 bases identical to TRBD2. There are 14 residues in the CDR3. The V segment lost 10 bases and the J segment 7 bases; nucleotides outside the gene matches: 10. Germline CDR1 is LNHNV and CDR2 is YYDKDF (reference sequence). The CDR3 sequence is CASSSSGSGNEQFF. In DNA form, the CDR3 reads TGTGCCAGCAGTTCTAGCGGGAGTGGGAATGAGCAGTTCTTC.

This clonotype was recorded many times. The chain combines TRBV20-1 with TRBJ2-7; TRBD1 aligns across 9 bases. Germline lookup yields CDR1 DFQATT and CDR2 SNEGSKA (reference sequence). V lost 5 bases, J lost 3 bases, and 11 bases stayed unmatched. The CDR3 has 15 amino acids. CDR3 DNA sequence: TGCAGTGCTCCACGAGCCGGGACAGGGCACTACGAGCAGTACTTC. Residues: CSAPRAGTGHYEQYF.

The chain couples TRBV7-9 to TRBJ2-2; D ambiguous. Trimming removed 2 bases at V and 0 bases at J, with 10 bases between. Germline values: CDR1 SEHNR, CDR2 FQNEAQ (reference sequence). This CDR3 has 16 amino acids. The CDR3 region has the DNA TGTGCCAGCAGCTTAACTCCACCGGCGAACACCGGGGAGCTGTTTTTT. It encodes CASSLTPPANTGELFF.

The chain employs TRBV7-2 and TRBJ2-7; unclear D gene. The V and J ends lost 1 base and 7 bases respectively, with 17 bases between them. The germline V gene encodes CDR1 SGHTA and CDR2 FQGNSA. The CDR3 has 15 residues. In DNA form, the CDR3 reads TGTGCCAGCAGCTTAGACTACCCTATGTCGGTTGAGCAGTACTTC. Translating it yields CASSLDYPMSVEQYF.

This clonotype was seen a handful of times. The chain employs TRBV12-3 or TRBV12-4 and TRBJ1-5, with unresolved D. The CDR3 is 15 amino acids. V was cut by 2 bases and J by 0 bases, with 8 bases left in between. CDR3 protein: CASSLSLDSNQPQHF. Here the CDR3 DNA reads TGTGCCAGCAGTTTAAGTCTCGATAGCAATCAGCCCCAGCATTTT.

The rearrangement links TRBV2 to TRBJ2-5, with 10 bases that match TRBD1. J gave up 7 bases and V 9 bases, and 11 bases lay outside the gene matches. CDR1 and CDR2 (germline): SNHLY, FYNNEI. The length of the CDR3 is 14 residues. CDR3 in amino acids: CASSGTGDRGTQYF. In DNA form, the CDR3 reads TGTGCCAGTTCCGGGACAGGGGACCGAGGGACCCAGTACTTC.

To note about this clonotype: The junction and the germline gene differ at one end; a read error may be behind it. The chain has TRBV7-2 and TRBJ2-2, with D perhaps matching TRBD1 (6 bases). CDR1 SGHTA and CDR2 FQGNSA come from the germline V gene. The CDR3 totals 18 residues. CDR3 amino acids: CASSQTSWQGMGTGELFF. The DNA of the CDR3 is TGCGCCAGCAGCCAAACGAGTTGGCAGGGGATGGGCACCGGGGAGCTGTTTTTT.

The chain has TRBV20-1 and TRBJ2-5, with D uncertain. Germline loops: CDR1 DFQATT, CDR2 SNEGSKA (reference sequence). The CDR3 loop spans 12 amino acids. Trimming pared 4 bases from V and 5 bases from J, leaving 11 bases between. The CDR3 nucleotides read TGCAGTGCTATGGAAGGGATGGAGACCCAGTACTTC. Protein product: CSAMEGMETQYF.

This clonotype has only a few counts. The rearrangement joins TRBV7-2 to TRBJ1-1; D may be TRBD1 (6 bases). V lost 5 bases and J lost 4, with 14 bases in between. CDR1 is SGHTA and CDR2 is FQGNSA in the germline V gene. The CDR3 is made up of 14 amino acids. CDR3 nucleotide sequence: TGTGCCAGCAGCGGCGGAGGGGGTTTCACTGAAGCTTTCTTT. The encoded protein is CASSGGGGFTEAFF.

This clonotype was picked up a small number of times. In DNA, the CDR3 is TGTGCCAGCAGCCCCTCAGTTCAGCCCCAGCATTTT. It codes for CASSPSVQPQHF. The chain uses TRBV6-5 and TRBJ1-5; the D is unclear. The germline CDR1 and CDR2 sequences are MNHEY and SVGAGI. The CDR3 runs to 12 residues. V shed 6 bases and J shed 6 bases, with 9 bases lying between them.

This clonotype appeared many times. The CDR3 region is CSGGEVGNTEAFF. The CDR3 DNA reads TGCAGCGGTGGAGAAGTTGGGAACACTGAAGCTTTCTTT. The chain combines TRBV29-1 with TRBJ1-1; no reliable D call. Deletions cut 7 bases from V and 1 base from J, with 13 bases between. The germline V gene encodes CDR1 SQVTM and CDR2 ANQGSEA. This CDR3 has 13 residues.

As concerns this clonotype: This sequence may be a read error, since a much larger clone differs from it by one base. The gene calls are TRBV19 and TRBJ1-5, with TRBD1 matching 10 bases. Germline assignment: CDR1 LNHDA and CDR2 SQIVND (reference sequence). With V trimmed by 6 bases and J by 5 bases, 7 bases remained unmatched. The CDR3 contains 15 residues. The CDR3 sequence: CASRTGTGDDQPQHF. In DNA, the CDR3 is TGTGCCAGTAGGACCGGGACAGGGGATGATCAGCCCCAGCATTTT.

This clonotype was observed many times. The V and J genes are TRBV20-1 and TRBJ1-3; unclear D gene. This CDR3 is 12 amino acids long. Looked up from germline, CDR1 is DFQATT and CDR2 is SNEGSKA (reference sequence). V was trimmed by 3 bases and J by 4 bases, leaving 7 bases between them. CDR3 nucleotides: TGCAGTGCTAGTCCCCGAGGAAACACCATATATTTT. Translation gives CSASPRGNTIYF.